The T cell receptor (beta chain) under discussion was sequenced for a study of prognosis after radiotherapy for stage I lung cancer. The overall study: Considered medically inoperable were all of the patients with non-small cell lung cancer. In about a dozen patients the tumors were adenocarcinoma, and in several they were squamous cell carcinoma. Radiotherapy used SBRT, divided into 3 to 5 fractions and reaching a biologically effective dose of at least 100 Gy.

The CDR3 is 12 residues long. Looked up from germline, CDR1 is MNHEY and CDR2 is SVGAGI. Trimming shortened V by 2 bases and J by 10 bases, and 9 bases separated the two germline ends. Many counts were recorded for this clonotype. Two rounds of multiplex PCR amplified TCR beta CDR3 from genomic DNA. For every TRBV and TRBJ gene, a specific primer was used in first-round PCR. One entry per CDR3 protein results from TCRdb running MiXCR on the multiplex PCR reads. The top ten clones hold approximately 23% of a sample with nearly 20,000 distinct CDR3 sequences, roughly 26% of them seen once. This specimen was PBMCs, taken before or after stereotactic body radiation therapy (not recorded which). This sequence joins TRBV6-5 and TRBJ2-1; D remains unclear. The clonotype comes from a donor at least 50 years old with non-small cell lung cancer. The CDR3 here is CASSYGQAEQFF. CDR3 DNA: TGTGCCAGCAGTTACGGTCAGGCCGAGCAGTTCTTC.